The entry below describes one T cell receptor beta chain. The target antigen is unknown. Method: immunoSEQ multiplex PCR; TCRdb's copy keeps in-frame clones and lacks some. The profile shows tens of thousands of clones, more than 65% of them singletons. The data derive from a study of T cell responses to AZD1222 COVID-19 vaccine. The CDR3 runs to 16 residues. Looked up from germline, CDR1 is SSHAT and CDR2 is FNYEAQ (reference sequence). J lost 6 bases, V lost 1 base, and 5 bases had no gene match. Overall study findings and caveats: Increases in Spike-specific TCR breadth and depth were seen after two AZD1222 doses.

The clonotype comes from an adult in good health. This chain links TRBV7-7 with TRBJ2-2, with TRBD2 identical over 10 bases. Material: peripheral blood, obtained on day 0 of AZD1222 vaccination. This chain's CDR3 is CASSLVLAGIAGELFF. CDR3 DNA: TGTGCCAGCAGCTTAGTACTAGCGGGAATCGCCGGGGAGCTGTTTTTT.